These 18 T cell receptor beta chains came from one sample sequenced in a study of shared clonotypes between healthy human individuals. CD45RO-negative, CCR7-selected cells formed the naive CD8 fraction, which excluded terminally differentiated effector memory CD45RA+ cells. Generated by immunoSEQ multiplex PCR, the TCRdb table keeps only in-frame clones and is missing some. The sample contains about 2,100,000 clones, 85% to 95% of which appear only once. Sequenced material: naive CD8+ T cells from PBMCs. The receptors originated from a man younger than 30 in good health. Some clones in this sample may be carry-over from other donors' samples.

This chain joins TRBV28 and TRBJ1-1; D is ambiguous. There are 13 residues in the CDR3. V lost 6 bases, J lost 5 bases, and 13 bases lay in between. CDR1 and CDR2 from the germline V gene are MDHEN and SYDVKM. CDR3 sequence (DNA): TGTGCCAGCAGATCCCAGTCGGGGACTGAAGCTTTCTTT. Protein sequence: CASRSQSGTEAFF.

This clone was found once. This sequence joins TRBV27 and TRBJ2-1; D perhaps matches TRBD2 (6 bases). The CDR3 is made up of 16 amino acids. V was trimmed by 0 bases and J by 7 bases, leaving 16 bases between them. From germline, CDR1 is MNHEY and CDR2 SMNVEV (reference sequence). The CDR3 coding sequence is TGTGCCAGCAGTTTATCGCGCGGGGAAGCGGTAAATGAGCAGTTCTTC. Its translation is CASSLSRGEAVNEQFF.

A single count supports this clone. The chain uses TRBV27 and TRBJ2-1; maybe TRBD1 (6 bases). CDR1 and CDR2 (germline): MNHEY, SMNVEV (reference sequence). V lost 2 bases, J lost 4 bases, and 12 bases lay in between. CDR3 size: 15 residues. CDR3 sequence (DNA): TGTGCCAGCAGTTTAGGGGGACACAGGTACAATGAGCAGTTCTTC. It translates to CASSLGGHRYNEQFF.

This clone was observed a handful of times. The V call is TRBV14, the J call TRBJ1-1; D is undetermined. Germline V gene data show CDR1 as SGHDN and CDR2 as FVKESK. This CDR3 contains 12 residues. V gave up 3 bases and J gave up 5 bases, with 7 bases separating them. The CDR3 protein is CASSHRWTEAFF. In nucleotides, the CDR3 is TGTGCCAGCAGCCATCGCTGGACTGAAGCTTTCTTT.

The CDR3 here is CSVRNRGNEQFF. In nucleotides, the CDR3 is TGCAGCGTTCGCAACAGAGGTAATGAGCAGTTCTTC. V usage is TRBV29-1 and J usage is TRBJ2-1; D gene unclear. The length of the CDR3 is 12 residues. Trimming cost V 5 bases and J 7 bases, with 12 bases left between them. CDR1 SQVTM and CDR2 ANQGSEA come from the germline V gene.

V usage is TRBV28 and J usage is TRBJ1-3; D is possibly TRBD1 (5 bases). The CDR3 extends over 14 amino acids. CDR1 is MDHEN, CDR2 SYDVKM, per germline. V was shortened by 6 bases and J by 7 bases, with 16 bases between the two germline ends. The CDR3 reads CASRGVYERNTIYF. CDR3 coding DNA: TGTGCCAGCAGGGGGGTATACGAAAGGAACACCATATATTTT. The whole variable domain, filled in from reference TRBV28 and TRBJ1-3, reads DVKVTQSSRYLVKRTGEKVFLECVQDMDHENMFWYRQDPGLGLRLIYFSYDVKMKEKGDIPEGYSVSREKKERFSLILESASTNQTSMYLCASRGVYERNTIYFGEGSWLTVV.

V is TRBV11-2 and J is TRBJ1-2; 8 nucleotides agree with TRBD1. V gave up 4 bases and J gave up 4 bases; unmatched junction bases: 11. Germline values: CDR1 SGHAT, CDR2 FQNNGV. The CDR3 sequence is 16 residues long. The CDR3 nucleotides read TGTGCCAGCAGCTCCGCATTGGACAGGGTGAGCTATGGCTACACCTTC. Amino acids: CASSSALDRVSYGYTF.

The V gene is TRBV30, the J gene TRBJ1-6, with TRBD1 matching over 8 bases. Losses at the gene ends were 7 bases for V and 8 bases for J; bases not matched to a gene: 7. Germline-derived CDR1 and CDR2 are GTSNPN and SVGIG (reference sequence). CDR3 size: 13 residues. CDR3 region: CASADREDSPLHF. CDR3 nucleotide sequence: TGTGCCTCAGCGGACAGGGAAGATTCACCCCTCCACTTT.

The chain joins TRBV5-4 to TRBJ2-7; D remains unclear. V was trimmed by 4 bases and J by 0 bases, leaving 17 bases between them. The CDR3 spans 16 residues. Germline V CDR1 and CDR2: SGHNT, YYREEE (reference sequence). In DNA, the CDR3 is TGTGCCAGCAGCCCCGGACCCGGGTCAACCTCCTACGAGCAGTACTTC. It translates to CASSPGPGSTSYEQYF.

This sequence joins TRBV29-1 and TRBJ2-5; TRBD1 aligns across 9 bases. The CDR3 is 12 amino acids. Germline lookup yields CDR1 SQVTM and CDR2 ANQGSEA. Trimming cost V 8 bases and J 7 bases; bases outside gene matches: 8. In nucleotides, the CDR3 is TGCAGCACTGGGGGACAGGGTAGGACCCAGTACTTC. Protein sequence: CSTGGQGRTQYF.

CDR3 DNA sequence: TGTGCCAGCAGCCGAGATCCCACTGAAGCTTTCTTT. Encoded protein: CASSRDPTEAFF. The rearrangement uses TRBV5-6 and TRBJ1-1; D uncertain. CDR1 and CDR2 (germline): SGHDT, YYEEEE. The CDR3 runs 12 residues. V was shortened by 4 bases and J by 4 bases, with 8 bases between the two germline ends. Drawing the rest from reference TRBV5-6 and TRBJ1-1, the complete variable domain is DAGVTQSPTHLIKTRGQQVTLRCSPKSGHDTVSWYQQALGQGPQFIFQYYEEEERQRGNFPDRFSGHQFPNYSSELNVNALLLGDSALYLCASSRDPTEAFFGQGTRLTVV.

The chain uses TRBV7-2 and TRBJ2-5; D gene ambiguous. Trimming took off 1 base at V and 5 bases at J, with 11 bases between the two ends. The germline gives CDR1 SGHTA, CDR2 FQGNSA. This CDR3 is built from 14 residues. The CDR3 reads CASSLERVGETQYF. The CDR3 bases are TGTGCCAGCAGCTTAGAGCGTGTCGGGGAGACCCAGTACTTC.

The rearrangement uses TRBV7-2 and TRBJ2-7; weak D call: TRBD2 (5 bases). V lost 7 bases and J lost 6, with 16 bases in between. The germline V gene encodes CDR1 SGHTA and CDR2 FQGNSA. The CDR3 spans 13 residues. The CDR3 bases are TGTGCCAGCACCCCAGATCCGGGGAGCGAGCAGTACTTC. Translating it yields CASTPDPGSEQYF.

V and J are TRBV5-6 and TRBJ2-3; TRBD1 matches 7 bases. V trimming: 2 bases; J trimming: 2 bases; junction bases outside the gene matches: 14. Germline V gene lookup returns CDR1 SGHDT and CDR2 YYEEEE. This CDR3 region has 18 residues. The CDR3 nucleotides read TGTGCCAGCAGCTTAATAACATCGGGACAGAAAGACACAGATACGCAGTATTTT. Protein: CASSLITSGQKDTDTQYF. The complete variable domain, with remaining parts taken from reference TRBV5-6 and TRBJ2-3, reads DAGVTQSPTHLIKTRGQQVTLRCSPKSGHDTVSWYQQALGQGPQFIFQYYEEEERQRGNFPDRFSGHQFPNYSSELNVNALLLGDSALYLCASSLITSGQKDTDTQYFGPGTRLTVL.

CDR3: CSVELGDVLSEQYF. CDR3 DNA sequence: TGCAGCGTTGAACTGGGGGACGTTTTGAGCGAGCAGTACTTC. The gene calls are TRBV29-1 and TRBJ2-7; either TRBD1 or TRBD2 may supply D (5 bases each). V lost 2 bases and J 6 bases, leaving 17 bases between the germline ends. In germline, CDR1 is SQVTM, CDR2 ANQGSEA. This CDR3 spans 14 amino acids.

The chain joins TRBV2 to TRBJ1-4; maybe TRBD1 (5 bases). The germline V and J ends were trimmed by 8 bases and 5 bases, with 21 bases remaining between them. This CDR3 region has 16 residues. Germline V gives CDR1 SNHLY, CDR2 FYNNEI. The CDR3 region is CASGKGSALKNEKLFF. The CDR3 DNA follows: TGTGCCAGCGGCAAGGGGTCCGCCTTAAAAAATGAAAAACTGTTTTTT. Using reference TRBV2 and TRBJ1-4 for the parts outside the CDR3, the full variable domain is EPEVTQTPSHQVTQMGQEVILRCVPISNHLYFYWYRQILGQKVEFLVSFYNNEISEKSEIFDDQFSVERPDGSNFTLKIRSTKLEDSAMYFCASGKGSALKNEKLFFGSGTQLSVL.

The chain carries TRBV7-9 and TRBJ2-2, with TRBD1 matching over 8 bases. The J segment lost 4 bases and the V segment lost 3 bases, leaving 10 bases of the junction unmatched. The CDR3 contains 17 residues. Germline V CDR1 and CDR2: SEHNR, FQNEAQ (reference sequence). DNA of the CDR3: TGTGCCAGCAGCTTCCCGCCGGGACAGGAAACCACCGGGGAGCTGTTTTTT. It is translated as CASSFPPGQETTGELFF.

About this clone itself: Distinct nucleotide sequences in the sample also encode this CDR3. The chain carries TRBV28 and TRBJ2-7, with D possibly being TRBD2 (6 bases). This CDR3 spans 14 amino acids. With 4 bases removed from V and 0 bases from J, the gap between germline ends came to 10 bases. CDR1 is MDHEN, CDR2 SYDVKM, per germline. CDR3 loop: CASSSGTSSYEQYF. The CDR3 DNA sequence: TGTGCCAGCAGTTCAGGGACTTCCTCCTACGAGCAGTACTTC.